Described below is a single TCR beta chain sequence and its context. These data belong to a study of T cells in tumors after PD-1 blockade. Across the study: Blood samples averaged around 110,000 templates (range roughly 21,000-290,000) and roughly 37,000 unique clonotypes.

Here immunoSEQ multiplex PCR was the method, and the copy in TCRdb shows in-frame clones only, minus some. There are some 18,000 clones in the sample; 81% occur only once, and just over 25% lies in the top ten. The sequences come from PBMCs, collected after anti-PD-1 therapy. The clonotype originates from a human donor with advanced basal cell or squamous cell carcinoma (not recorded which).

The CDR3 sequence: CASSDGTTNEKLFF. The DNA of the CDR3 is TGTGCCAGCAGTGATGGAACAACTAATGAAAAACTGTTTTTT. The rearrangement uses TRBV25-1 and TRBJ1-4; D unresolved. This CDR3 region has 14 residues. Germline-derived CDR1 and CDR2 are MGHDK and SYGVNS. Deletions cut 3 bases from V and 0 bases from J, with 5 bases between.